This TCR beta chain was found in a study of blood T cell repertoires in COVID-19. Study in general: Nucleic acid was either cDNA or gDNA, and it came from T cells, B-cell-depleted T cells, or PBMCs.

The repertoire was sequenced with immunoSEQ multiplex PCR; TCRdb's copy has only in-frame clones and lacks some. Among a few hundred thousand clones listed, around 90% were seen once. Trimming removed 1 base from V and 8 bases from J; junction bases left unmatched: 14. Germline V lookup: CDR1 LNHNV, CDR2 YYDKDF (reference sequence). The CDR3 runs 17 residues. The cohort comprised adults aged about 18 to 100 years residing in 20 to 30 US areas. Cohorts were determined from participant-reported clinical history. Recovered participants had two consecutive negative NP/OP PCR tests, healthcare professional clearance, or symptom resolution.

This receptor was obtained from a young woman who had recovered from COVID-19. The chain combines TRBV15 with TRBJ1-2; 9 bases are a match to TRBD1. The sample comprised PBMCs or T cells enriched from blood (not recorded which). This CDR3 reads CATSRVPGQGEPRGYTF. CDR3 coding DNA: TGTGCCACCAGCAGAGTACCGGGACAGGGAGAACCTCGCGGCTACACCTTC.